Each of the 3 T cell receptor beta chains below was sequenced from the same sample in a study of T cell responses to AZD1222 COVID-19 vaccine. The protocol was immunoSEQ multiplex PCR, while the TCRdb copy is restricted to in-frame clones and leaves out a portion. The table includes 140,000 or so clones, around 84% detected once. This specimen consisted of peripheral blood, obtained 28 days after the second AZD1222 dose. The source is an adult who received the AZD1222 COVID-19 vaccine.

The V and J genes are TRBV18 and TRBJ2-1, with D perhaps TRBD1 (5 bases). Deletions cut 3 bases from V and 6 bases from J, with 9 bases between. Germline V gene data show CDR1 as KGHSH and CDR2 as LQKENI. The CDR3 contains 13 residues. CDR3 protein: CASSPVQGNEQFF. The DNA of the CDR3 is TGTGCCAGCTCACCGGTCCAGGGCAATGAGCAGTTCTTC.

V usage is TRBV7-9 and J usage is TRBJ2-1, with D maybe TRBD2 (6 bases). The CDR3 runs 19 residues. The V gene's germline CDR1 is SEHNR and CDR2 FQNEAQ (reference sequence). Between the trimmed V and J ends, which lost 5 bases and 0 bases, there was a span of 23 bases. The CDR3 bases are TGTGCCAGCAGCCCACGGGGTAGCGGAGTCGCGAGCTCCTACAATGAGCAGTTCTTC. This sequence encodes CASSPRGSGVASSYNEQFF.

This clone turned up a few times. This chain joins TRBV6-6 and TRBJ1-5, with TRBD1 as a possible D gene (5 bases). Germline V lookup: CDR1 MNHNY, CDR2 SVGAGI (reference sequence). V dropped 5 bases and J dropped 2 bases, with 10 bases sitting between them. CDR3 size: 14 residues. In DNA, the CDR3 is TGTGCCAGCAGTACCAGGGAAGGCAATCAGCCCCAGCATTTT. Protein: CASSTREGNQPQHF.